This T cell receptor beta chain appears in the sequencing data of a study of regulatory T cells in long-lasting Graves disease. The sample's time point: persistent/refractory GD, antithyroid drugs over 5 years with positive TRAb. PBMC-derived RNA was used for the TCR library. This CDR3 has 14 amino acids. Germline lookup yields CDR1 DFQATT and CDR2 SNEGSKA (reference sequence). V was shortened by 1 base and J by 9 bases, with 18 bases between the two germline ends. TCR beta libraries were built with iRepertoire HTBI primers and Arm-PCR of CDR3 regions. Using its own MiXCR run on the multiplex PCR reads, TCRdb lists one record per CDR3 protein. In the table there are roughly 490,000 distinct CDR3 sequences, approximately 22% of which are singletons.

The chain recombines TRBV20-1 with TRBJ2-5; D possibly uses TRBD1 or TRBD2 (5 bases each). This material consisted of peripheral blood mononuclear cells (PBMCs), taken when the disease was refractory, from a patient treated with antithyroid drugs. The TCR originated in a female donor with Graves disease. CDR3 protein: CSARVPFPGAPQYF. As DNA, the CDR3 is TGCAGTGCTAGAGTCCCTTTCCCCGGGGCCCCCCAGTACTTC.